These 18 T cell receptor beta chains were all obtained from the same sample, sequenced in a study of blood T cell repertoires in COVID-19. Generated by immunoSEQ multiplex PCR, the TCRdb table keeps only in-frame clones and is missing some. The data contain 210,000 or so clones, 65% to 80% of them seen just once; the ten biggest clones take up roughly 13%. The material sequenced was peripheral blood. The receptors derive from a man aged 50 to 59 who had recovered from COVID-19.

The J gene is TRBJ2-5, the V gene TRBV19; D might be TRBD2 (6 bases). Trimming removed 8 bases at V and 2 bases at J, with 18 bases between. Germline values: CDR1 LNHDA, CDR2 SQIVND (reference sequence). The CDR3 has 15 amino acids. CDR3 region: CASAKWRDRQETQYF. The DNA for the CDR3 is TGTGCCAGTGCAAAATGGAGGGACCGACAAGAGACCCAGTACTTC.

This clone was found once. The chain couples TRBV10-1 to TRBJ2-1; 9 bases map to TRBD2. The V gene end was trimmed by 4 bases and the J gene end by 8 bases; junction bases not matched to a gene: 6. CDR1 WNHNN and CDR2 SYGVQD come from the germline V gene (reference sequence). The CDR3 contains 14 residues. This CDR3 is CASSVLAGAHEQFF. Here the CDR3 DNA reads TGCGCCAGCAGTGTATTAGCGGGAGCTCATGAGCAGTTCTTC.

V usage is TRBV30 and J usage is TRBJ1-1; TRBD1 matches 8 bases. CDR1 is GTSNPN and CDR2 is SVGIG in the germline V gene (reference sequence). The CDR3 spans 14 residues. Trimming cost V 4 bases and J 4 bases; bases outside gene matches: 8. The CDR3 is CAWNQDRESTEAFF. For the CDR3, the DNA is TGTGCCTGGAATCAGGACAGGGAGTCCACTGAAGCTTTCTTT.

This chain connects TRBV25-1 to TRBJ2-5; the D is unclear. The germline CDR1 and CDR2 sequences are MGHDK and SYGVNS. The CDR3 totals 13 residues. Between the trimmed V and J ends, which lost 4 bases and 5 bases, there was a span of 11 bases. The CDR3 nucleotides are TGTGCCAGCAGTGGAGCGACGTGGGAGACCCAGTACTTC. The encoded protein is CASSGATWETQYF.

CDR3 sequence reads: CASSLVGGSTGELFF. The DNA for the CDR3 is TGTGCCAGCAGCTTAGTCGGGGGTAGCACCGGGGAGCTGTTTTTT. The chain employs TRBV7-6 and TRBJ2-2; a possible D gene is TRBD2 (6 bases). Deletions cut 1 base from V and 4 bases from J, with 10 bases between. The length of the CDR3 is 15 residues. The germline CDR1 and CDR2 sequences are SGHVS and FNYEAQ. The full variable domain, completed using reference TRBV7-6 and TRBJ2-2, is GAGVSQSPRYKVTKRGQDVALRCDPISGHVSLYWYRQALGQGPEFLTYFNYEAQQDKSGLPNDRFSAERPEGSISTLTIQRTEQRDSAMYRCASSLVGGSTGELFFGEGSRLTVL.

The rearrangement joins TRBV2 to TRBJ2-7, with D unresolved. V shed 7 bases and J shed 0 bases, with 13 bases lying between them. Per germline, CDR1 SNHLY and CDR2 FYNNEI. The CDR3 sequence is 14 residues long. The CDR3 nucleotides are TGTGCCAGCAATTGGCCGCCGATCTCCTACGAGCAGTACTTC. It yields the protein CASNWPPISYEQYF.

Only one count was recorded for this clone. V and J are TRBV2 and TRBJ2-5, with 9 bases lining up with TRBD1. Germline CDR1 SNHLY, CDR2 FYNNEI. After removal of 6 bases from V and 5 bases from J, the junction contained 7 bases not matched to a gene. The CDR3 sequence is 14 residues long. The CDR3 DNA reads TGTGCCAGCAGCGATCTGACAGGGGGGGAGACCCAGTACTTC. It codes for CASSDLTGGETQYF. Full variable domain (remainder filled in from reference TRBV2 and TRBJ2-5): EPEVTQTPSHQVTQMGQEVILRCVPISNHLYFYWYRQILGQKVEFLVSFYNNEISEKSEIFDDQFSVERPDGSNFTLKIRSTKLEDSAMYFCASSDLTGGETQYFGPGTRLLVL.

The CDR3 protein is CAISESGQGYGYTF. Here the CDR3 DNA reads TGTGCCATCAGTGAGTCTGGGCAGGGCTATGGCTACACCTTC. V gene TRBV10-3 combines with J gene TRBJ1-2, with D possibly matching TRBD1 (5 bases). The CDR3 has 14 amino acids. V was clipped by 0 bases and J by 4 bases, with 9 bases between them. Per the germline V gene, CDR1 is ENHRY and CDR2 is SYGVKD.

The chain employs TRBV6-6 and TRBJ2-1, with D unclear. Germline loops: CDR1 MNHNY, CDR2 SVGAGI (reference sequence). This CDR3 spans 14 amino acids. V lost 6 bases and J lost 5, with 14 bases in between. The CDR3 sequence is CASRIDSLDNEQFF. CDR3 DNA: TGTGCCAGCAGAATTGACTCGCTTGACAATGAGCAGTTCTTC.

The CDR3 DNA reads as TGTGCCAGCAGCCCGCCCCGAGGGTTGGGCAATGAGCAGTTCTTC. Translated: CASSPPRGLGNEQFF. This sequence joins TRBV9 and TRBJ2-1; tentative D call: TRBD2 (5 bases). The CDR3 spans 15 residues. The germline V and J ends were trimmed by 4 bases and 6 bases, with 17 bases remaining between them. CDR1 is SGDLS and CDR2 is YYNGEE in the germline V gene.

This clone was seen only once. This rearrangement joins TRBV5-5 to TRBJ2-1, with TRBD2 matching over 9 bases. Looked up from germline, CDR1 is SGHKS and CDR2 is YYEKEE (reference sequence). This CDR3 comprises 13 residues. V lost 7 bases, J lost 7 bases, and 6 bases stayed unmatched. CDR3 sequence reads: CASASGNVNEQFF. CDR3 DNA sequence: TGTGCCAGCGCTAGCGGGAATGTTAATGAGCAGTTCTTC.

V is TRBV16 and J is TRBJ1-2, with TRBD1 matching over 8 bases. CDR1 is KGHSY and CDR2 is FQNENV in the germline V gene. This CDR3 contains 16 residues. The junction had 14 bases not matched to a gene; V was cut back by 4 bases and J by 7 bases. The CDR3 nucleotides read TGTGCCAGCAGCCGAAAACGGACAGGGAGAGAGAGTGGCTACACCTTC. Translated, it gives CASSRKRTGRESGYTF.

This sequence joins TRBV30 and TRBJ1-3, with TRBD1 identical over 8 bases. The CDR3 spans 15 residues. CDR1 GTSNPN and CDR2 SVGIG come from the germline V gene (reference sequence). V lost 1 base to trimming and J lost 4 bases; unmatched junction nucleotides: 6. The CDR3 DNA follows: TGTGCCTGGAGTGCCGGACAGGGAAGGGGAAACACCATATATTTT. It yields the protein CAWSAGQGRGNTIYF.

This clone occurred a few times. This chain links TRBV19 with TRBJ1-2, with 9 bases matching TRBD1. The junction had 15 bases not matched to a gene; V was cut back by 3 bases and J by 7 bases. CDR1 is LNHDA and CDR2 is SQIVND in the germline V gene (reference sequence). This CDR3 has 17 amino acids. The CDR3 loop reads CASSIRGTGSSFGGYTF. The CDR3 DNA is TGTGCCAGTAGTATTCGAGGGACAGGGAGTTCCTTCGGTGGCTACACCTTC.

V is TRBV10-3 and J is TRBJ2-7; D is unclear. Germline lookup yields CDR1 ENHRY and CDR2 SYGVKD. Trimming cost V 11 bases and J 0 bases, with 8 bases left between them. The CDR3 sequence is 11 residues long. DNA of the CDR3: TGTGCCTCCTCGGGCTCCTACGAGCAGTACTTC. This encodes CASSGSYEQYF.

This rearrangement joins TRBV19 to TRBJ2-2; 16 nucleotides agree with TRBD2. The CDR3 consists of 15 residues. V trimming: 5 bases; J trimming: 6 bases; junction bases outside the gene matches: 0. Germline values: CDR1 LNHDA, CDR2 SQIVND (reference sequence). The CDR3 DNA sequence: TGTGCCAGTAGTGGGACTAGCGGGAGGGCCGGGGAGCTGTTTTTT. Its protein product is CASSGTSGRAGELFF.

The chain is built from TRBV5-5 and TRBJ2-3; 8 bases line up with TRBD2. This CDR3 contains 15 residues. Germline V lookup: CDR1 SGHKS, CDR2 YYEKEE (reference sequence). After removal of 0 bases from V and 9 bases from J, the junction contained 9 bases not matched to a gene. CDR3 sequence reads: CASSLGWRGDTTQYF. The CDR3 nucleotides are TGTGCCAGCAGCTTGGGATGGCGGGGGGACACGACGCAGTATTTT. Full variable domain (rest looked up from reference TRBV5-5 and TRBJ2-3): DAGVTQSPTHLIKTRGQQVTLRCSPISGHKSVSWYQQVLGQGPQFIFQYYEKEERGRGNFPDRFSARQFPNYSSELNVNALLLGDSALYLCASSLGWRGDTTQYFGPGTRLTVL.

The chain has TRBV11-3 and TRBJ2-1; D gene ambiguous. V was trimmed by 5 bases and J by 6 bases, leaving 8 bases between them. Germline V gives CDR1 SGHNT, CDR2 YENEEA. The CDR3 covers 12 residues. For the CDR3, the DNA is TGTGCCAGCAGCACCCGTAGCAATGAGCAGTTCTTC. Amino acid sequence: CASSTRSNEQFF.